This T cell receptor (beta chain) was retrieved from a study of blood T cell repertoires in COVID-19. Profiling relied on immunoSEQ multiplex PCR, and the TCRdb table lists in-frame clones only, not all of them. The repertoire holds 100,000 to 120,000 clones, with about 85% as singletons. Unmatched junction bases numbered 8, after V lost 5 bases and J lost 3 bases. CDR1 is LGHDT, CDR2 YNNKEL, per germline (reference sequence). This CDR3 has 15 amino acids. The TCR comes from a man in his fifties or sixties with acute or convalescent COVID-19. This chain uses TRBV3-1 (or the pseudogene TRBV3-2) with TRBJ2-7; 9 nucleotides line up with TRBD1. Sequencing was done on a sample of peripheral blood. The CDR3 here is CASSFGTGLVYEQYF. In DNA, the CDR3 is TGTGCCAGCAGCTTCGGGACAGGGCTAGTCTACGAGCAGTACTTC.